This T cell receptor (beta chain) emerged from a study of lymphopenia after photon versus proton radiotherapy. Sequencing used immunoSEQ multiplex PCR; TCRdb keeps in-frame clones, though not all of them. The profile shows 150,000 to 200,000 clones, 70% to 90% of them singletons. Note on this clone: As yet, its antigen is unknown.

Study findings and constraints: Relative stability marked proton patients; photon patients lost diversity and naive cells. Survival link was tested only in deceased patients; proton benefit remains a possibility. Post-nadir diversity loss with photons came from oligoclonal expansion, particularly CD8+ Temra cells.

Trimming removed 4 bases from V and 5 bases from J; junction bases left unmatched: 7. The CDR3 contains 15 residues. Germline lookup yields CDR1 LNHDA and CDR2 SQIVND (reference sequence). This TCR was sampled from a man in his forties or fifties with gastric cancer. The V call is TRBV19, the J call TRBJ2-2; 7 bases match TRBD1. Specimen: peripheral blood, collected from a patient treated with photon-based radiotherapy. CDR3 nucleotide sequence: TGTGCCAGTAGTAGAGTTGACAGGGCAACCGGGGAGCTGTTTTTT. Protein product: CASSRVDRATGELFF.